This is a list of T cell receptor beta chains from one sample in a study of shared clonotypes between healthy human individuals. Sequencing used immunoSEQ multiplex PCR; TCRdb keeps in-frame clones, though not all of them. The data hold 500,000 to 700,000 clones, with roughly 96% observed a single time. Sequencing was performed on naive CD8+ T cells sorted from blood. Source of these receptors: a woman aged 25 to 45 in good health. Each CDR3 is given with its conserved first and last residue. Fields, in order: V gene, clone size, J gene, D gene, CDR3 length, CDR3 protein, CDR3 DNA. A D gene is named only where the DNA matches it firmly. The size entry is marked missing in some rows and otherwise reads once, few, many or a size class.

TRBV5-1	-	TRBJ2-7	-	12	CASSLSGYEQYF	TGCGCCAGCAGCTTGTCCGGCTACGAGCAGTACTTC
TRBV28	once	TRBJ2-2	-	16	CASIPHRGITTGELFF	TGTGCCAGCATTCCTCACCGAGGCATAACCACCGGGGAGCTGTTTTTT
TRBV10-2	-	TRBJ2-2	-	14	CASSWTENTGELFF	TGCGCCAGCAGTTGGACAGAGAACACCGGGGAGCTGTTTTTT
TRBV7-9	few	TRBJ1-1	-	12	CASSHFNTEAFF	TGTGCCAGCAGCCACTTTAACACTGAAGCTTTCTTT
TRBV28	-	TRBJ2-3	TRBD2	15	CASSSTGGGPDTQYF	TGTGCCAGCAGTTCCACCGGGGGGGGTCCAGATACGCAGTATTTT
TRBV7-9	-	TRBJ2-1	TRBD2	13	CASSSVMLAVQFF	TGTGCCAGCAGCTCTGTGATGCTAGCGGTGCAGTTCTTC
TRBV27	-	TRBJ2-3	TRBD2	17	CASSSRGLAGITDTQYF	TGTGCCAGCAGTTCCCGAGGACTAGCGGGAATCACAGATACGCAGTATTTT
TRBV19	-	TRBJ1-1	TRBD1	15	CASSIWTGMNTEAFF	TGTGCCAGTAGTATATGGACAGGGATGAACACTGAAGCTTTCTTT
TRBV21-1	-	TRBJ2-2	-	13	CGQGWERAGELFF	TGTGGTCAAGGGTGGGAAAGGGCCGGGGAGCTGTTTTTT
TRBV6-5	once	TRBJ2-2	-	12	CASNPGTGELFF	TGTGCCAGCAACCCCGGGACCGGGGAGCTGTTTTTT
TRBV27	-	TRBJ2-7	TRBD2	15	CASSTGAGGSDEQYF	TGTGCCAGCTCGACGGGGGCGGGAGGATCGGACGAGCAGTACTTC
TRBV5-6	once	TRBJ2-1	TRBD1	18	CASSSGTGGPFSYNEQFF	TGTGCCAGCAGCTCCGGGACAGGGGGCCCCTTTTCCTACAATGAGCAGTTCTTC
TRBV2	-	TRBJ2-3	TRBD2	16	CASSDYASGGTDTQYF	TGTGCCAGCAGTGATTATGCTAGCGGGGGCACAGATACGCAGTATTTT
TRBV6-5	-	TRBJ2-7	-	14	CASSYSGSGYEQYF	TGTGCCAGCAGTTACTCCGGGAGTGGGTACGAGCAGTACTTC
TRBV5-1	-	TRBJ2-7	TRBD1	17	CASSPRTGGNTIYEQYF	TGCGCCAGCAGCCCTCGGACAGGGGGGAATACAATCTACGAGCAGTACTTC
TRBV28	-	TRBJ1-6	TRBD1	15	CASSQRTGWNSPLHF	TGTGCCAGCAGTCAAAGGACAGGTTGGAATTCACCCCTCCACTTT
TRBV28	-	TRBJ1-2	-	13	CASREYEQHGYTF	TGTGCCAGCAGAGAATATGAACAGCACGGCTACACCTTC
TRBV2	-	TRBJ2-1	TRBD1	12	CASTRGRNEQFF	TGTGCCAGCACGAGGGGGCGGAATGAGCAGTTCTTC
TRBV27	-	TRBJ2-7	TRBD1	14	CASSMTGGSYEQYF	TGTGCCAGCAGTATGACAGGGGGTTCCTACGAGCAGTACTTC
TRBV5-1	once	TRBJ2-7	TRBD1	13	CAIGPTGDYEQYF	TGCGCCATTGGCCCGACAGGGGATTACGAGCAGTACTTC
TRBV6-6	-	TRBJ2-7	TRBD2	12	CASKGLEHEQYF	TGTGCCAGCAAGGGACTAGAGCACGAGCAGTACTTC
TRBV5-4	-	TRBJ1-2	TRBD1	16	CASSLFRDRPRYGYTF	TGTGCCAGCAGCTTGTTTCGGGACAGGCCCAGGTATGGCTACACCTTC
TRBV6-1	-	TRBJ2-4	TRBD1	16	CASSETRGPSFGIQYF	TGTGCCAGCAGTGAAACCAGGGGGCCCAGTTTTGGCATTCAGTACTTC
TRBV28	-	TRBJ2-1	-	13	CASSLSRYNEQFF	TGTGCCAGCAGTTTATCGCGGTACAATGAGCAGTTCTTC
TRBV28	-	TRBJ2-1	-	16	CASSFSVWSSYNEQFF	TGTGCCAGCAGTTTCTCGGTCTGGAGCTCCTACAATGAGCAGTTCTTC
TRBV28	-	TRBJ1-2	-	12	CASSPGLYGYTF	TGTGCCAGCAGTCCGGGACTCTATGGCTACACCTTC
TRBV5-1	-	TRBJ2-1	TRBD2	13	CATSINGGGEQFF	TGCGCCACCAGCATAAATGGGGGGGGTGAGCAGTTCTTC
TRBV7-2	-	TRBJ2-5	TRBD2	16	CASSITGLAVQETQYF	TGTGCCAGCAGCATTACGGGACTAGCGGTACAAGAGACCCAGTACTTC
TRBV15	-	TRBJ2-2	-	13	CATSGSRTGELFF	TGTGCCACCAGCGGAAGCCGCACCGGGGAGCTGTTTTTT
TRBV6-1	-	TRBJ1-6	-	13	CASSEVGYSPLHF	TGTGCCAGCAGTGAAGTGGGGTATTCACCCCTCCACTTT
TRBV5-1	-	TRBJ2-7	TRBD2	17	CASSLDSGTRRFYEQYF	TGCGCCAGCAGCTTGGATTCCGGGACTAGAAGGTTCTACGAGCAGTACTTC
TRBV9	-	TRBJ2-5	-	14	CASSVGWGAETQYF	TGTGCCAGCAGCGTAGGATGGGGCGCAGAGACCCAGTACTTC
TRBV5-6	-	TRBJ2-5	TRBD1	14	CASSLRGQVETQYF	TGTGCCAGCAGCTTAAGAGGACAGGTCGAGACCCAGTACTTC
TRBV27	-	TRBJ1-5	-	15	CASSPRPVGNQPQHF	TGTGCCAGCAGTCCCCGACCGGTGGGTAATCAGCCCCAGCATTTT
TRBV7-6	-	TRBJ2-2	-	17	CASSSHPLGPNTGELFF	TGTGCCAGCAGCAGTCACCCTTTGGGCCCGAACACCGGGGAGCTGTTTTTT
TRBV11-2	-	TRBJ2-7	-	13	CASSPGRGYEQYF	TGTGCCAGCAGCCCCGGCCGGGGCTACGAGCAGTACTTC
TRBV27	once	TRBJ2-7	-	13	CASSLGPGGEQYF	TGTGCCAGCAGTTTGGGACCCGGGGGCGAGCAGTACTTC
TRBV5-1	-	TRBJ1-1	-	11	CASSPGSEAFF	TGCGCCAGCAGCCCGGGGTCTGAAGCTTTCTTT
TRBV7-9	few	TRBJ1-5	-	15	CASSFATPVEQPQHF	TGTGCCAGCAGCTTCGCGACACCGGTGGAGCAGCCCCAGCATTTT
TRBV13	-	TRBJ2-1	-	11	CASSQRDGAFF	TGTGCCAGCAGCCAAAGGGATGGTGCGTTCTTC
TRBV19	-	TRBJ1-2	-	12	CASRAGERGYTF	TGTGCCAGTAGGGCAGGGGAGCGTGGCTACACCTTC
TRBV5-4	-	TRBJ2-2	TRBD2	15	CASRNGGRNPGELFF	TGTGCCAGCAGAAATGGCGGGAGAAATCCCGGGGAGCTGTTTTTT
TRBV10-3	-	TRBJ2-1	-	14	CAISGGGGAYEQFF	TGTGCCATCAGTGGCGGCGGTGGTGCCTATGAGCAGTTCTTC
TRBV27	once	TRBJ2-3	TRBD2	15	CASSLRLASTDTQYF	TGTGCCAGCAGTTTACGACTAGCCAGCACAGATACGCAGTATTTT
TRBV4-1	once	TRBJ2-1	-	13	CASSQGNHNEQFF	TGCGCCAGCAGCCAAGGGAATCACAATGAGCAGTTCTTC
TRBV5-8	-	TRBJ2-7	-	14	CASSFETYSYEQYF	TGTGCCAGCAGCTTTGAGACATATTCCTACGAGCAGTACTTC
TRBV7-8	-	TRBJ2-5	TRBD2	16	CASSPGLAGVWETQYF	TGTGCCAGCAGCCCCGGACTAGCGGGAGTTTGGGAGACCCAGTACTTC
TRBV2	-	TRBJ2-7	TRBD2	15	CASGGLTSGEYEQYF	TGTGCCAGCGGGGGGCTGACTAGCGGAGAATACGAGCAGTACTTC
TRBV19	few	TRBJ2-7	-	14	CASSISSEAYEQYF	TGTGCCAGTAGTATATCTAGCGAGGCCTACGAGCAGTACTTC
TRBV4-2	-	TRBJ2-7	TRBD1	17	CASSQEAGGDLVYEQYF	TGTGCCAGCAGCCAAGAGGCAGGGGGCGACCTCGTTTACGAGCAGTACTTC
TRBV2	once	TRBJ2-7	TRBD2	12	CANSGGAYEQYF	TGTGCCAATAGCGGGGGGGCCTACGAGCAGTACTTC
TRBV2	-	TRBJ2-7	TRBD2	18	CASSPRGLAGGRAYEQYF	TGTGCCAGCAGTCCTCGGGGACTAGCGGGAGGGCGTGCCTACGAGCAGTACTTC
TRBV2	-	TRBJ2-7	-	14	CASSDWAETYEQYF	TGTGCCAGCAGTGACTGGGCGGAGACCTACGAGCAGTACTTC
TRBV28	-	TRBJ2-7	-	14	CASSWSVQEYEQYF	TGTGCCAGCAGTTGGTCGGTACAGGAATACGAGCAGTACTTC
TRBV19	-	TRBJ2-6	-	15	CASSTLPGLSNVLTF	TGTGCCAGTAGTACGCTCCCCGGTCTGTCCAACGTCCTGACTTTC